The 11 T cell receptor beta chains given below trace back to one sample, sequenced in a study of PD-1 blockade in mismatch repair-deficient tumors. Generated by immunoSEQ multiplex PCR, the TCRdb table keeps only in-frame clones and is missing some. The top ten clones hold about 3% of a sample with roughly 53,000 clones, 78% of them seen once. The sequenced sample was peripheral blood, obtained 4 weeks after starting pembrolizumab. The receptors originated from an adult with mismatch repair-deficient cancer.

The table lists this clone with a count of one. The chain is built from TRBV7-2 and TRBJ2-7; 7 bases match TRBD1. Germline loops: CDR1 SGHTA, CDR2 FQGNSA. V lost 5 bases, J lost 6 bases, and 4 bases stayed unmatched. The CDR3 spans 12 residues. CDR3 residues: CASSETGIEQYF. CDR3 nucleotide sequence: TGTGCCAGCAGCGAGACAGGGATCGAGCAGTACTTC.

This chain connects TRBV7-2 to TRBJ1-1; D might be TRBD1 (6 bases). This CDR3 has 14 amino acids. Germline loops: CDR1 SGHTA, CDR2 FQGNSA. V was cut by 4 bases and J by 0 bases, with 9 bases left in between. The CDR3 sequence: CASSSRGMNTEAFF. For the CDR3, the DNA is TGTGCCAGCAGCTCCAGGGGCATGAACACTGAAGCTTTCTTT. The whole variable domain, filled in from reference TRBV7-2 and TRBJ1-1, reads GAGVSQSPSNKVTEKGKDVELRCDPISGHTALYWYRQSLGQGLEFLIYFQGNSAPDKSGLPSDRFSAERTGGSVSTLTIQRTQQEDSAVYLCASSSRGMNTEAFFGQGTRLTVV.

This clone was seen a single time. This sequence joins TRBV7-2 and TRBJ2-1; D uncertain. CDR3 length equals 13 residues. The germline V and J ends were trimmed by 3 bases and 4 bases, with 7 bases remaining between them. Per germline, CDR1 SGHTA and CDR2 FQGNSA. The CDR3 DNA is TGTGCCAGCAGCTTTATAGGATACAATGAGCAGTTCTTC. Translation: CASSFIGYNEQFF.

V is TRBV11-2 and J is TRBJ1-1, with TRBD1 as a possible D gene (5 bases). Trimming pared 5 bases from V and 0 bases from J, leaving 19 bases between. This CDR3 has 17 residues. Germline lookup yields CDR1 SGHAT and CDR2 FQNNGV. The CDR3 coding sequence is TGTGCCAGCAGCGAAGAGGGACGGATTTTAATGAACACTGAAGCTTTCTTT. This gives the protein CASSEEGRILMNTEAFF.

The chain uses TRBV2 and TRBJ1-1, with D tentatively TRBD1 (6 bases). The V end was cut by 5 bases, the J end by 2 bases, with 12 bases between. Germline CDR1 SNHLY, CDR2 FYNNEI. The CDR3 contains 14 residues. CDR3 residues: CASSTGQFNTEAFF. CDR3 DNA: TGTGCCAGCAGTACGGGACAATTTAACACTGAAGCTTTCTTT.

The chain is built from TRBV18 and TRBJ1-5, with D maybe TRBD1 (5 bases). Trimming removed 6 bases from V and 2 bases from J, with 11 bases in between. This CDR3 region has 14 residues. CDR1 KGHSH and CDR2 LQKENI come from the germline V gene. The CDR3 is CASSEGRGNQPQHF. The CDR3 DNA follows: TGTGCCAGCTCGGAGGGACGGGGCAATCAGCCCCAGCATTTT. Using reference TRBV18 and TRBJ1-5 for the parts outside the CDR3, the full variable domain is NAGVMQNPRHLVRRRGQEARLRCSPMKGHSHVYWYRQLPEEGLKFMVYLQKENIIDESGMPKERFSAEFPKEGPSILRIQQVVRGDSAAYFCASSEGRGNQPQHFGDGTRLSIL.

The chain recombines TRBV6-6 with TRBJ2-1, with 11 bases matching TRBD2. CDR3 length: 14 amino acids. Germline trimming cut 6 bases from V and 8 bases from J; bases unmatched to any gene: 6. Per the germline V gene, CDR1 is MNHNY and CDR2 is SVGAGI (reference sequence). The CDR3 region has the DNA TGTGCCAGCAGCAAGACTAGCGGGAAGGATGAGCAGTTCTTC. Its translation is CASSKTSGKDEQFF.

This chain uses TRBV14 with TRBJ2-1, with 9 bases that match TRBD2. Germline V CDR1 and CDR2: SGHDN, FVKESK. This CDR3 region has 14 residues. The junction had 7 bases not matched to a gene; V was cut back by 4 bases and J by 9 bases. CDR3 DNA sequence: TGTGCCAGCAGCCGAAGCGTAGCGGGAGTTGAGCAGTTCTTC. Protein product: CASSRSVAGVEQFF.

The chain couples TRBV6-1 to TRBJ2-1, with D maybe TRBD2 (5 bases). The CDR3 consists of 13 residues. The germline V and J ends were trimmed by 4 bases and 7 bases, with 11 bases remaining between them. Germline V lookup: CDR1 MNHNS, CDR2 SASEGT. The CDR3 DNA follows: TGTGCCAGCAGTGTTCGGGAAGGAAATGAGCAGTTCTTC. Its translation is CASSVREGNEQFF.

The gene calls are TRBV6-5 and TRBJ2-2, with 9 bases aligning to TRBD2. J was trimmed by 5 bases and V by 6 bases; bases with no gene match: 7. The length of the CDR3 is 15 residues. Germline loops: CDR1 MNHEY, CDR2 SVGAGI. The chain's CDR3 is CASRPGLATTGELFF. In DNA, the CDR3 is TGTGCCAGCAGGCCAGGACTAGCGACGACCGGGGAGCTGTTTTTT.

CDR3 DNA: TGCGCCAGCAGAAACCGTAACGGAAACACCATATATTTT. It translates to CASRNRNGNTIYF. J is TRBJ1-3 and V is TRBV10-1; D unclear. The CDR3 is 13 residues long. Trimming removed 6 bases at V and 4 bases at J, with 10 bases between. Per germline, CDR1 WNHNN and CDR2 SYGVQD (reference sequence).